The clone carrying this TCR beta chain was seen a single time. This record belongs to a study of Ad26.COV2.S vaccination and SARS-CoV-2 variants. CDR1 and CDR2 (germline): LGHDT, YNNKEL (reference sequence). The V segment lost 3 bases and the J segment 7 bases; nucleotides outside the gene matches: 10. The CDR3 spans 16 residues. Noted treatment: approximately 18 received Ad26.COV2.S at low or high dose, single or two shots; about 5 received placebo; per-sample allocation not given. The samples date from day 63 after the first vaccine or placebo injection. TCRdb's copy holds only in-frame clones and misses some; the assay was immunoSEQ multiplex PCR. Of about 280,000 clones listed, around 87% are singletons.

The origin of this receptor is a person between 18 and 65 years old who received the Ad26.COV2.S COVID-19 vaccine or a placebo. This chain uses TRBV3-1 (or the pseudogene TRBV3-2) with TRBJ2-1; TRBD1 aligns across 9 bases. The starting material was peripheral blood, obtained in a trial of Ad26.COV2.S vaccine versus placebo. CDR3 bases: TGTGCCAGCAGCCACTGGTCGGGACAGGGTGTAAATGAGCAGTTCTTC. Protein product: CASSHWSGQGVNEQFF.